The clone carrying this T cell receptor (beta chain) was found many times. Antigen: not known. These data belong to a study of Graves' ophthalmopathy and Graves' hyperthyroidism. Amplification targeted the TCR beta CDR3 regions, with RNA transcripts as the source material. First-round RT-PCR employed HTBI primers, with a second-round multiplex PCR after it. In TCRdb, the multiplex PCR reads were re-called with MiXCR into one record per CDR3 protein. The table records 340,000 or so distinct CDR3 sequences, roughly a sixth of them present only once. General study findings and limits: Using 13 signatures, a model distinguished ophthalmopathy from stable hyperthyroidism, reaching around 85% sensitivity and approximately 82% specificity.

Germline assignment: CDR1 MNHNS and CDR2 SASEGT. V shed 6 bases and J shed 2 bases, with 8 bases lying between them. The length of the CDR3 is 13 residues. This rearrangement joins TRBV6-1 to TRBJ1-5; D possibly corresponds to TRBD1 (6 bases). Sequences were obtained from peripheral blood. This TCR derives from an adult man with Graves' ophthalmopathy. CDR3 loop: CASSGQRNQPQHF. In DNA form, the CDR3 reads TGTGCCAGCAGCGGACAGCGCAATCAGCCCCAGCATTTT.